A few counts support the clone carrying this T cell receptor beta chain. V gave up 3 bases and J gave up 5 bases, with 13 bases separating them. The CDR3 length is 14 residues. CDR1 is MDHEN and CDR2 is SYDVKM in the germline V gene. The sample originates from a study of T-cell reconstitution after alpha-beta-depleted transplantation in children. A library of TCRbeta sequences, prepared with unique molecular identifiers, was generated. Each CDR3 protein gets one entry after TCRdb re-called the PCR reads with MiXCR. The repertoire holds hundreds of thousands of distinct CDR3 sequences, with roughly 13% as singletons.

This chain joins TRBV28 and TRBJ1-1; D possibly corresponds to TRBD1 (5 bases). This clonotype was obtained from a male patient under 18 who had a stem cell transplant for acute myeloid leukemia, so the T cells may come from the graft donor. The sample here was PBMCs, mostly from graft donor cells, taken 360 days after TCRalphabeta/CD19-depleted stem cell transplant. CDR3 bases: TGTGCCAGCAGTTTTAGGAGGGGAAGGACTGAAGCTTTCTTT. As protein: CASSFRRGRTEAFF.